This paragraph covers one T cell receptor beta chain sequence. The clone's antigen remains unknown. No quality values exist for individual bases; no much larger clone is one base distant. Libraries were built with 5' RACE. The data were produced on an Illumina HiSeq 2500. A second PCR of about 7 to 12 cycles was run with a J-beta primer mix and a sample-barcoded 5' primer. A unique molecular identifier was introduced onto each TCR beta cDNA molecule by a template-switch 5' adaptor carrying 12 random nucleotides. At least 3 million CDR3-containing paired-end reads were obtained from each sample. All of the RNA was converted into first-strand cDNA using the Mint cDNA synthesis kit, with a TRBC-specific oligonucleotide serving as the primer. After uracil-DNA glycosylase treatment, a first 18-cycle PCR used universal primers M1SS and BC2_uni_R on all cDNA. In the source study's methods: For normalization, 1 million high-quality reads were randomly selected from each sample, with every read carrying a distinct molecular identifier. Instead of being binned into consensus sequences, reads with shared molecular identifiers were discarded. CDR3 identification, clonotype clustering and error correction used MiTCR with a Q25 quality threshold and the strictest error-elimination algorithm. A nonparametric unseen species model with Euler transformation was used to estimate a lower bound on total TCR beta diversity. The public reads were reanalyzed by TCRdb: fastp trimming at Q25, MiXCR alignment, in-frame beta chains only. For every CDR3 protein sequence, its rows merge into one entry that carries the most common genes and DNA. These V and J calls originate from TCRdb's pipeline instead of the authors' own analysis. The table for this sample lists about 1,400,000 distinct CDR3 sequences; about 43% of them were counted only once. Clones ranked in the top ten supply approximately 7.9% of the sample.

These data come from a study of blood T cells in healthy people across ages (dated by TCRdb to 2015 to 2017). Context from the whole study: In model experiments, template switching captured about one uniquely barcoded TCR beta cDNA molecule for every two T cells. Age-related changes in TCR beta repertoire diversity were measured in the study by deep sequencing normalized with unique cDNA molecular identifiers. Donors were grouped into four age groups: young (average roughly 15 years), middle-aged (39), aged (approximately 67) and long-lived (just over 80). To avoid experimental bias, donors of different ages were spread randomly across the sequencing lanes. For two donors (one aged 18 to 29 and one aged 80 or older), the study analyzed two additional independent replicas of 1 million unique cDNA reads from the same blood draw.

On the study overall, not on this receptor specifically: Donor CMV infection status was unknown, potentially confounding age-related changes in expanded clonotypes. Observed TCR beta diversity per million T cells fell roughly linearly with age, and a significant reduction was already apparent by age around 40. The long-lived group showed more naive CD4+ T cells, fewer expanded clones and increased TCR diversity than the aged group, suggesting age selection. Observed TCR beta diversity correlated strongly with the percentage of naive T cells measured by flow cytometry. Conclusive comparison of naive and antigen-experienced compartments was prevented by the profiling of bulk unsorted PBMCs. Total diversity estimates from one million sequenced T cells were considered lower bounds and underestimates.

The donors were a few dozen Caucasian individuals from Russia, aged roughly 6 to 90 years, who were systemically healthy. About 9.8 milliliters of peripheral blood were drawn from each donor into EDTA-treated Vacutainer tubes. Ficoll-Paque density-gradient centrifugation was used to isolate PBMCs, with at least 6.5 million per sample. Trizol reagent was used to extract total RNA from PBMCs, with at least 5.5 micrograms per sample. The percentages of naive CD45RAhigh/CD27high T cells were determined by flow cytometry on a PBMC aliquot from every donor. CDR1 is given as KGHSH and CDR2 as LQKENI, both from the germline V gene. Measured from the cysteine to the phenylalanine, the CDR3 is 15 residues long. Of the read, only the CDR3 DNA is kept; its 45 bases are in frame from base 1. V lost 3 bases and J lost 2 bases; the stretch between them is 13 bases long.

The sequence links TRBV18 to TRBJ2-5, and the D gene may be TRBD2, 6 bases matching. The sequenced material came from blood. The TCR was taken from a woman aged 18 to 35 in good health. The CDR3 has the sequence CASSPVTGGQETQYF. The nucleotide sequence is TGTGCCAGCTCACCCGTTACCGGGGGACAAGAGACCCAGTACTTC.